A single T cell receptor (beta chain) is shown here with its context. Sequencing used immunoSEQ multiplex PCR; TCRdb keeps in-frame clones, though not all of them. Among some 250,000 clones listed, over 75% were seen once. The sample is drawn from a study of control samples from healthy donors and cancer patients. The CDR3 totals 18 residues. The sequenced sample consisted of PBMCs. V usage is TRBV12-2 and J usage is TRBJ2-3; the table's D call, TRBD2, was not checked against the DNA. TRBV12-2 is given as a pseudogene. This receptor was obtained from a woman aged 55-69 years with lung cancer. CDR3 loop: CASRFCQCVGGAWDTQYF. The CDR3 bases are TGTGCAAGTCGCTTCTGCCAATGTGTCGGGGGGGCATGGGATACGCAGTATTTT.